This T cell receptor (beta chain) was recovered during a study of cytomegalovirus exposure and HLA in healthy donors. This table comes from immunoSEQ multiplex PCR, and its TCRdb copy is limited to in-frame clones, with some not included. The profile covers 150,000 or so clones, with about 86% appearing a single time and 2.1% taken by the ten largest. Study outcomes and limitations: A subsequent analysis found that TCR clusters from the first cohort also tended to co-occur in the 90 to 150 validation repertoires, with around 94% of cluster scores above 0.

Germline lookup yields CDR1 LNHDA and CDR2 SQIVND (reference sequence). Trimming shortened V by 6 bases and J by 10 bases, and 18 bases separated the two germline ends. The CDR3 is 13 residues long. Remarks on this clone: The antigen is undetermined.

Separation from the approximately 660-subject first cohort characterized the roughly 110-subject validation cohort, to which the donors belonged. Sequenced material: PBMCs. The TCR originated in a human donor in good health. The chain recombines TRBV19 with TRBJ1-1, with D perhaps TRBD1 (5 bases). The CDR3 DNA reads as TGTGCCAGTAGAAACAGACAGACCCTCGGAGCTTTCTTT. The encoded protein is CASRNRQTLGAFF.